Listed below are T cell receptor beta chains from one sample, sequenced in a study of CD8+CD57+ T cells in acquired aplastic anemia. Via MiXCR, TCRdb re-called the reads, giving one row per CDR3 protein. The sample has around 150,000 distinct CDR3 sequences; 41% are singletons. Sequencing was done on a sample of sorted CD4+, CD8+, or CD8+CD57+ T cells (not recorded which) from PBMCs. These receptors were obtained from a human donor in good health, serving as a control. The CDR3 runs from the conserved cysteine through the conserved F or W. The order of the fields is V gene, J gene, clone size, D gene, CDR3 protein, CDR3 DNA. D genes are given only for firm matches. Size tells how often a clone was seen (once, few, many) or the class of an expanded clone, and some rows leave it out.

TRBV5-1	TRBJ2-7	NA	TRBD2	CASSHMGLAGASYEQYF	TGCGCCAGCAGCCACATGGGACTAGCGGGGGCCTCCTACGAGCAGTACTTC
TRBV5-1	TRBJ1-2	many	TRBD1	CASSSAGDRGGYGYTF	TGCGCCAGCAGCTCCGCCGGGGACAGGGGTGGCTATGGCTACACCTTC
TRBV25-1	TRBJ2-7	NA	NA	CASSDLGYEQYF	TGTGCCAGCAGTGATTTGGGCTACGAGCAGTACTTC
TRBV28	TRBJ2-7	NA	TRBD1	CASSLSAGDSAQGEQYF	TGTGCCAGCAGTTTATCAGCAGGGGACAGTGCTCAAGGAGAGCAGTACTTC
TRBV18	TRBJ1-5	NA	NA	CASSPGGQPSNQPQHF	TGTGCCAGCTCACCAGGCGGCCAACCAAGCAATCAGCCCCAGCATTTT
TRBV20-1	TRBJ2-3	NA	NA	CSSTPSADTQYF	TGCAGTTCCACGCCCAGTGCAGATACGCAGTATTTT
TRBV14	TRBJ1-1	many	TRBD1	CASSLNLGQGYTEAFF	TGTGCCAGCAGCCTGAACTTAGGACAGGGATACACTGAAGCTTTCTTT
TRBV19	TRBJ1-2	once	NA	CASSIPGRGVYGYTF	TGTGCCAGTAGTATACCGGGACGGGGAGTCTATGGCTACACCTTC
TRBV11-2	TRBJ1-3	many	NA	CASSLRRGPSGNTIYF	TGTGCCAGCAGCTTAAGGAGGGGACCCTCTGGAAACACCATATATTTT
TRBV6-1	TRBJ1-2	many	TRBD1	CASSVDDDRGQYGYTF	TGTGCCAGCAGCGTAGATGATGACAGGGGGCAATATGGCTACACCTTC
TRBV20-1	TRBJ1-2	many	NA	CSAAPSGGQNYGYTF	TGCAGTGCTGCCCCTTCGGGGGGCCAAAACTATGGCTACACCTTC
TRBV3-1	TRBJ1-6	many	NA	CASSQVPNRPGSPLHF	TGTGCCAGCAGCCAAGTACCCAACCGCCCGGGATCACCCCTCCACTTT
TRBV12-5	TRBJ1-2	many	NA	CASGLRQEYGYTF	TGTGCTAGTGGTTTGCGACAGGAATATGGCTACACCTTC
TRBV20-1	TRBJ2-5	many	NA	CSASGASGELRETQYF	TGCAGTGCTAGTGGGGCGTCGGGGGAGCTGAGGGAGACCCAGTACTTC
TRBV30	TRBJ1-2	NA	TRBD1	CAWSAGTGQYGYTF	TGTGCCTGGAGCGCGGGGACAGGGCAGTATGGCTACACCTTC
TRBV10-3	TRBJ2-6	NA	TRBD1	CAIRTKTGQNTEAF	TGTGCCATTCGGACAAAGACAGGGCAGAACACTGAAGCTTTC
TRBV20-1	TRBJ1-2	NA	TRBD1	CSAGQGNYGYTF	TGCAGTGCTGGACAGGGAAACTATGGCTACACCTTC
TRBV9	TRBJ1-2	NA	NA	CASSVWDTPNYGYTF	TGTGCCAGCAGCGTATGGGATACGCCGAACTATGGCTACACCTTC
TRBV12-3/TRBV12-4	TRBJ2-7	once	NA	CASTSGGTPGVDEQYF	TGTGCCAGCACCTCCGGAGGGACACCGGGGGTGGACGAGCAGTACTTC
TRBV3-1	TRBJ2-3	NA	NA	CASSLGRTNRSDTQYF	TGTGCCAGCAGCCTGGGTAGGACTAACCGTTCGGATACGCAGTATTTT
TRBV11-2	TRBJ2-3	once	NA	CASSSVLGHRSTDTQYF	TGTGCCAGCAGCTCCGTGTTGGGACACCGTAGCACAGATACGCAGTATTTT
TRBV7-3	TRBJ2-7	NA	NA	CASRLATGEQYF	TGTGCCAGCAGACTGGCTACGGGGGAGCAGTACTTC
TRBV3-1	TRBJ1-3	few	TRBD1	CASSKRTGESSGNTIYF	TGTGCCAGCAGCAAGCGGACAGGGGAAAGCTCTGGAAACACCATATATTTT
TRBV20-1	TRBJ2-7	few	NA	CSASGGLGPFEQYF	TGCAGTGCTTCTGGCGGCCTGGGGCCTTTCGAGCAGTACTTC
TRBV3-1	TRBJ2-7	many	NA	CASSQVGTGTYEQYF	TGTGCCAGCAGCCAAGTCGGGACGGGGACCTACGAGCAGTACTTC
TRBV20-1	TRBJ1-1	few	NA	CSARKGYTEAFF	TGCAGTGCTAGGAAGGGTTACACTGAAGCTTTCTTT
TRBV19	TRBJ1-5	many	NA	CASRGGPNQPQHF	TGTGCCAGTAGGGGGGGCCCCAATCAGCCCCAGCATTTT
TRBV7-3	TRBJ1-2	NA	NA	CARSPEGQGSNGYTF	TGTGCCCGCAGCCCCGAGGGGCAGGGATCGAATGGCTACACCTTC
TRBV27	TRBJ1-2	NA	NA	CASRNAGSNYGYTF	TGTGCCAGCAGAAACGCCGGGAGTAACTATGGCTACACCTTC
TRBV2	TRBJ1-4	NA	NA	CASTGLLVNEKLFF	TGTGCCAGCACCGGACTTTTGGTTAATGAAAAACTGTTTTTT
TRBV19	TRBJ1-2	NA	NA	CASSIVGGEWAGYTF	TGTGCCAGTAGTATAGTGGGGGGCGAGTGGGCCGGCTACACCTTC
TRBV19	TRBJ1-2	many	TRBD1	CASSIRGLEGYTF	TGTGCCAGTAGTATCAGGGGGCTGGAGGGCTACACCTTC
TRBV9	TRBJ2-1	NA	TRBD2	CASSVTTGGYNEQFF	TGTGCCAGCAGCGTAACCACGGGGGGATACAATGAGCAGTTCTTC
TRBV5-6	TRBJ2-1	NA	TRBD2	CASSSLAGGNTGEQFF	TGTGCCAGCAGCTCGCTAGCGGGAGGGAATACCGGGGAGCAGTTCTTC
TRBV12-3/TRBV12-4	TRBJ2-1	many	NA	CASSNLLGNEQFF	TGTGCCAGCAGTAATTTATTGGGCAATGAGCAGTTCTTC
TRBV28	TRBJ1-5	once	NA	CASSPPRQARNQPQHF	TGTGCCAGCAGTCCCCCCCGACAGGCGAGAAATCAGCCCCAGCATTTT
TRBV24-1	TRBJ2-1	many	TRBD1	CATSETSGQAVDEQFF	TGTGCCACCAGTGAGACGTCAGGACAGGCTGTGGATGAGCAGTTCTTC
TRBV19	TRBJ1-1	NA	NA	CASREPGYLNTEAFF	TGTGCCAGTAGAGAGCCAGGATACTTGAACACTGAAGCTTTCTTT
TRBV24-1	TRBJ1-1	many	NA	CATREGVRGAEAFF	TGTGCCACCAGGGAGGGGGTGAGAGGGGCTGAAGCTTTCTTT
TRBV30	TRBJ2-1	few	TRBD2	CAWSNPGTSFEQFF	TGTGCCTGGAGTAACCCCGGGACTAGCTTTGAGCAGTTCTTC
TRBV19	TRBJ1-1	NA	NA	CASSISYEAFF	TGTGCCAGTAGTATAAGTTATGAAGCTTTCTTT
TRBV2	TRBJ1-2	NA	TRBD1	CASSERATGGYGYTF	TGTGCCAGCAGTGAAAGGGCGACAGGGGGCTATGGCTACACCTTC
TRBV19	TRBJ1-3	NA	NA	CASSIPGNSGNTIYF	TGTGCCAGTAGTATCCCCGGGAACTCTGGAAACACCATATATTTT
TRBV20-1	TRBJ2-1	NA	NA	CSAINEQFF	TGCAGTGCTATTAATGAGCAGTTCTTC
TRBV14	TRBJ2-4	NA	TRBD2	CASSQDRGGTTTAKNIQYF	TGTGCCAGCAGCCAAGATCGGGGTGGGACTACGACGGCCAAAAACATTCAGTACTTC
TRBV30	TRBJ1-5	many	TRBD1	CAWSRKGAAQPQHF	TGTGCCTGGAGTAGGAAGGGGGCAGCTCAGCCCCAGCATTTT
TRBV2	TRBJ1-5	NA	TRBD1	CASNNDRDIGQPQHF	TGTGCCAGCAACAACGACAGGGACATAGGACAGCCCCAGCATTTT
TRBV29-1	TRBJ1-1	many	NA	CSVHPGGRVNTEAFF	TGCAGCGTACACCCGGGTGGCAGGGTGAACACTGAAGCTTTCTTT
TRBV25-1	TRBJ2-2	NA	NA	CASSGQYTGELFF	TGTGCCAGCAGTGGCCAGTACACCGGGGAGCTGTTTTTT
TRBV2	TRBJ2-6	NA	TRBD2	CASIFRRGAAGANVLTF	TGTGCCAGCATCTTCAGGCGGGGGGCTGCTGGGGCCAACGTCCTGACTTTC
TRBV7-9	TRBJ1-1	many	NA	CANSPGSLEAFF	TGTGCCAACTCGCCGGGGAGCCTTGAAGCTTTCTTT
TRBV20-1	TRBJ1-5	many	NA	CSATPIGALRGRGNQPQHF	TGCAGTGCTACGCCCATTGGGGCCCTCAGGGGACGTGGCAATCAGCCCCAGCATTTT
TRBV28	TRBJ1-3	few	TRBD1	CASSPDRGSGGNTIYF	TGTGCCAGCAGTCCCGACAGGGGGAGCGGAGGAAACACCATATATTTT
TRBV19	TRBJ2-2	many	TRBD1	CASSYRGIDTGELFF	TGTGCCAGTAGCTACAGGGGGATTGACACCGGGGAGCTGTTTTTT
TRBV12-3/TRBV12-4	TRBJ2-7	many	NA	CASSLGVSGYYEQYF	TGTGCCAGCAGTTTAGGGGTGTCTGGATACTACGAGCAGTACTTC